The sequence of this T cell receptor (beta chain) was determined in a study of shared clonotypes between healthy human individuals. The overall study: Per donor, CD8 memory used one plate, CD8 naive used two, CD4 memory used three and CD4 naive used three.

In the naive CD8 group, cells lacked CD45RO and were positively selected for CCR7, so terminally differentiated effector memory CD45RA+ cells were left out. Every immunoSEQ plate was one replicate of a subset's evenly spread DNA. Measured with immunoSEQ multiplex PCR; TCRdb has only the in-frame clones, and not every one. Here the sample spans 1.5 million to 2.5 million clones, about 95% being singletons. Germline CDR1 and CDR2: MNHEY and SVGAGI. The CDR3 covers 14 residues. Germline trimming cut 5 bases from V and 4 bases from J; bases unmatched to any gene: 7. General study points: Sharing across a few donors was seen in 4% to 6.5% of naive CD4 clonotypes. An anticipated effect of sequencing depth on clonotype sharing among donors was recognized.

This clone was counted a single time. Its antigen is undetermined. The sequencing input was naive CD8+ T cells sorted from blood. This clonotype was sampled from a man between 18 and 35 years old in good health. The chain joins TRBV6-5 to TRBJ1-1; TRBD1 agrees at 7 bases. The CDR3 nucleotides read TGTGCCAGCAGTCGACAGGGCCTGAGCACTGAAGCTTTCTTT. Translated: CASSRQGLSTEAFF.